Listed below are T cell receptor beta chains from one sample, sequenced in a study of cytomegalovirus exposure and HLA in healthy donors. Sequenced by immunoSEQ multiplex PCR; TCRdb stores in-frame clones only, minus some. The sample has 200,000 or so clones; around four fifths are singletons. Material for sequencing was PBMCs. The receptors originated from a male donor in good health and CMV-seronegative. The CDR3 runs from the conserved cysteine through the conserved F or W. The order of the fields is J gene, clone size, V gene, D gene, CDR3 protein, CDR3 DNA. D genes are given only for firm matches. Part of the rows lack a size; the others show once, few, many or a class for expanded clones.

>TRBJ2-3|.|TRBV6-1|.
CASSSGGDTQYF
TGTGCCAGCAGTTCTGGCGGAGATACGCAGTATTTT
>TRBJ1-5|.|TRBV23-1|.
CASRENRSKTCSNQPQHF
TGCGCCAGCAGGGAGAACAGGTCGAAAACGTGTAGCAATCAGCCCCAGCATTTT
>TRBJ1-1|.|TRBV28|TRBD1
CASRTGPLNTEAFF
TGTGCCAGCCGGACAGGTCCGCTGAACACTGAAGCTTTCTTT
>TRBJ2-2|.|TRBV6-1|.
CASSDQGSLAGELFF
TGTGCCAGCAGTGATCAGGGGTCTTTGGCCGGGGAGCTGTTTTTT
>TRBJ2-1|.|TRBV25-1|.
CASSEQGWGDEQFF
TGTGCCAGCAGTGAACAAGGGTGGGGGGATGAGCAGTTCTTC
>TRBJ1-4|.|TRBV28|TRBD1
CASREVVQGRPLTNEKLFF
TGTGCCAGCAGGGAGGTAGTACAGGGGCGACCCCTTACTAATGAAAAACTGTTTTTT
>TRBJ2-4|few|TRBV25-1|TRBD1
CASSANRGVENIQYF
TGTGCCAGCAGTGCAAACAGGGGTGTCGAAAACATTCAGTACTTC
>TRBJ2-7|.|TRBV28|.
CASSSLYTSLRNEQYF
TGTGCCAGCAGTTCCCTCTACACCAGTCTGAGGAACGAGCAGTACTTC
>TRBJ2-1|.|TRBV19|TRBD2
CASSISAGYNEQFF
TGTGCCAGTAGTATTTCAGCGGGGTACAATGAGCAGTTCTTC
>TRBJ1-3|.|TRBV7-9|TRBD1
CASSSTRDSRRSGNTIYF
TGTGCCAGCAGCTCAACTAGGGACAGTCGCCGCTCTGGAAACACCATATATTTT
>TRBJ2-2|.|TRBV7-9|.
CASSLDSANTGELFF
TGTGCCAGCAGCTTGGACAGTGCGAACACCGGGGAGCTGTTTTTT
>TRBJ1-1|.|TRBV5-6|.
CASSNLGGVAEAFF
TGTGCCAGCAGCAACCTCGGAGGAGTGGCTGAAGCTTTCTTT
>TRBJ2-7|.|TRBV7-6|TRBD2
CASSLWTSGPSSYEQYF
TGTGCCAGCAGCTTATGGACTAGCGGGCCTAGCTCCTACGAGCAGTACTTC
>TRBJ2-3|.|TRBV7-2|.
CASSRGPDTQYF
TGTGCCAGCAGCCGTGGCCCAGATACGCAGTATTTT
>TRBJ2-3|.|TRBV21-1|.
CASSKATSGDRLASTDTQYF
TGTGCCAGCAGCAAAGCGACCTCAGGTGATCGTCTTGCTAGCACAGATACGCAGTATTTT
>TRBJ2-7|once|TRBV5-6|.
CASSHADSPYEQYF
TGTGCCAGCAGCCACGCGGACAGCCCCTACGAGCAGTACTTC
>TRBJ2-1|.|TRBV5-1|TRBD2
CASSFASGDNEQFF
TGCGCCAGCAGCTTCGCTAGCGGGGACAATGAGCAGTTCTTC
>TRBJ1-2|once|TRBV10-3|.
CAISESPSHGYTF
TGTGCCATCAGTGAAAGCCCCTCTCATGGCTACACCTTC
>TRBJ2-2|.|TRBV7-3|TRBD2
CASSRTSENTGELFF
TGTGCCAGCAGCAGGACTAGCGAGAACACCGGGGAGCTGTTTTTT
>TRBJ1-5|.|TRBV4-1|.
CASSQISFSNQPQHF
TGCGCCAGCAGCCAAATTTCGTTTAGCAATCAGCCCCAGCATTTT
>TRBJ2-5|.|TRBV19|.
CASSIEGVGETQYF
TGTGCCAGTAGTATTGAGGGGGTAGGGGAGACCCAGTACTTC
>TRBJ2-7|.|TRBV7-2|TRBD1
CASSLTRTGGDEQYF
TGTGCCAGCAGCTTGACCAGGACAGGGGGGGACGAGCAGTACTTC
>TRBJ2-2|.|TRBV5-1|TRBD1
CASSGQGATGELFF
TGCGCCAGCAGCGGACAGGGGGCCACCGGGGAGCTGTTTTTT
>TRBJ2-1|.|TRBV19|TRBD1
CASSITGTGKNNEQFF
TGTGCCAGTAGTATAACCGGGACAGGGAAAAACAATGAGCAGTTCTTC
>TRBJ1-1|.|TRBV11-2|.
CASGRGTEAFF
TGTGCCAGCGGGAGAGGCACTGAAGCTTTCTTT
>TRBJ1-2|.|TRBV5-1|.
CASSLGQANYGYTF
TGCGCCAGCAGCTTGGGGCAGGCAAACTATGGCTACACCTTC
>TRBJ2-7|.|TRBV5-1|TRBD1
CASSLDRGLPVLHEQYF
TGCGCCAGCAGCTTAGACAGGGGACTCCCAGTTTTGCACGAGCAGTACTTC
>TRBJ1-1|many|TRBV5-5|.
CASSLKIEAFF
TGTGCCAGCAGCCTAAAAATTGAAGCTTTCTTT
>TRBJ1-2|.|TRBV27|.
CASSLASTNYGYTF
TGTGCCAGCAGTTTAGCGTCAACCAACTATGGCTACACCTTC
>TRBJ2-6|.|TRBV9|.
CASSTREGVSSGANVLTF
TGTGCCAGCAGCACTAGAGAGGGTGTGAGCTCTGGGGCCAACGTCCTGACTTTC
>TRBJ2-1|few|TRBV28|.
CASSFRGSYNEQFF
TGTGCCAGCAGTTTTAGAGGGTCCTACAATGAGCAGTTCTTC
>TRBJ1-1|.|TRBV14|TRBD1
CASSLTGTGVTEAFF
TGTGCCAGCAGCTTAACCGGGACAGGGGTTACTGAAGCTTTCTTT
>TRBJ1-2|.|TRBV13|TRBD1
CASSSKGANYGYTF
TGTGCCAGCAGCTCGAAGGGGGCCAACTATGGCTACACCTTC
>TRBJ1-5|once|TRBV27|.
CASRSYREHGQPQHF
TGTGCCAGCAGATCCTACAGGGAACATGGGCAGCCCCAGCATTTT
>TRBJ1-1|.|TRBV30|.
CAWSVVGRNTEAFF
TGTGCCTGGAGTGTAGTAGGGAGGAACACTGAAGCTTTCTTT
>TRBJ1-4|.|TRBV28|.
CASSLLVQGNEKLFF
TGTGCCAGCAGTCTCCTGGTTCAGGGGAATGAAAAACTGTTTTTT
>TRBJ1-5|.|TRBV19|TRBD1
CASSRGTVSNQPQHF
TGTGCCAGTAGCAGGGGGACAGTTAGCAATCAGCCCCAGCATTTT
>TRBJ1-1|.|TRBV7-3|.
CASSSGFREAGDTEAFF
TGTGCCAGCAGCTCAGGGTTTAGGGAGGCTGGGGACACTGAAGCTTTCTTT
>TRBJ2-5|.|TRBV28|.
CASSPPRRETQYF
TGTGCCAGCAGTCCCCCCCGCCGGGAGACCCAGTACTTC
>TRBJ2-1|once|TRBV27|.
CASSYLVGEQFF
TGTGCCAGCAGTTACCTAGTAGGTGAGCAGTTCTTC
>TRBJ1-1|.|TRBV5-1|TRBD1
CASRTGTNTEAFF
TGCGCCAGCCGGACAGGGACGAACACTGAAGCTTTCTTT
>TRBJ2-2|.|TRBV7-9|.
CASSLAGGNTGELFF
TGTGCCAGCAGCTTAGCAGGCGGTAACACCGGGGAGCTGTTTTTT
>TRBJ2-5|.|TRBV9|TRBD2
CASSVGVAGYQETQYF
TGTGCCAGCAGCGTAGGTGTAGCGGGCTACCAAGAGACCCAGTACTTC
>TRBJ2-7|.|TRBV12-5|TRBD2
CASALSGRIYEQYF
TGTGCTAGTGCCCTTAGCGGGAGGATCTACGAGCAGTACTTC
>TRBJ2-3|.|TRBV7-3|TRBD2
CASSSSGRGTDTQYF
TGTGCCAGCAGTTCTAGCGGAAGGGGCACAGATACGCAGTATTTT
>TRBJ2-1|.|TRBV7-6|TRBD1
CASSLETGSSYNEQFF
TGTGCCAGCAGCCTAGAGACAGGGAGCTCCTACAATGAGCAGTTCTTC
>TRBJ1-4|.|TRBV7-6|.
CASSPRGASTNEKLFF
TGTGCCAGCAGCCCCCGCGGGGCCTCAACTAATGAAAAACTGTTTTTT
>TRBJ1-1|.|TRBV30|.
CAWAPGIAEAFF
TGTGCCTGGGCCCCGGGAATCGCGGAAGCTTTCTTT
>TRBJ1-1|.|TRBV11-2|.
CASSLGANTEAFF
TGTGCCAGCAGCTTAGGAGCAAACACTGAAGCTTTCTTT
>TRBJ1-2|once|TRBV5-1|.
CASSPIDRSYGYTF
TGCGCCAGCAGCCCTATTGACAGATCCTATGGCTACACCTTC
>TRBJ2-1|once|TRBV29-1|TRBD1
CSGPTGGSSNEQFF
TGCAGCGGGCCGACAGGGGGCTCATCAAATGAGCAGTTCTTC
>TRBJ2-7|.|TRBV28|TRBD1
CASSPEQGPYEQYF
TGTGCCAGCAGTCCGGAACAGGGGCCCTACGAGCAGTACTTC
>TRBJ1-1|.|TRBV7-3|.
CASSPGGRASTEAFF
TGTGCCAGCAGCCCTGGCGGCAGGGCCAGCACTGAAGCTTTCTTT
>TRBJ2-7|few|TRBV6-5|.
CASSYSTNSYEQYF
TGTGCCAGCAGTTACTCAACTAACTCCTACGAGCAGTACTTC
>TRBJ2-1|.|TRBV6-1|TRBD1
CASSGTGSDEQFF
TGTGCCAGCAGTGGGACAGGGTCCGATGAGCAGTTCTTC
>TRBJ2-7|once|TRBV27|TRBD2
CASSSNRLAGEIYEQYF
TGTGCCAGCAGTTCGAACCGACTAGCGGGAGAAATATACGAGCAGTACTTC